This T cell receptor beta chain comes out of a study of blood T cell repertoires in COVID-19. For the study at large: Italy, Spain and the United States were the sources of the convalescent and acute COVID-19 samples. PBMCs, B-cell-depleted T cells, or T cells were the source of the cDNA or gDNA that made up the material.

Per the original methods: Estimates of nucleated cell counts were drawn from the amplification of reference gene primers. The table came from immunoSEQ multiplex PCR; TCRdb's copy has only in-frame clones and leaves some out. V and J calls and clone size come straight from that table; D and trimming were deduced from the DNA. The data show about 120,000 clones, with almost 90% seen just once and 0.88% held by the top ten. Sequenced: peripheral blood. The clonotype comes from a woman aged 50 to 65 with active or convalescent COVID-19.

In DNA, the CDR3 is TGTGCCAGCAGCTCGATTACAGGGTCCGGCTACACCTTC. Protein sequence: CASSSITGSGYTF. The J gene is TRBJ1-2, the V gene TRBV7-9, with D possibly being TRBD1 (6 bases). Germline CDR1 and CDR2: SEHNR and FQNEAQ (reference sequence). The CDR3 spans 13 residues. Deletions cut 4 bases from V and 8 bases from J, with 14 bases between.